A selection of T cell receptor beta chains follows, all from one sample in a study of CD8 T cells in ankylosing spondylitis. TCRdb processed the 5' RACE reads anew with MiXCR; each CDR3 protein has one entry. The sample lists some 140,000 distinct CDR3 sequences, roughly 8% occurring once. Material for sequencing was synovial fluid, either unsorted or a sorted T cell fraction (not recorded which). The receptors here all came from a male donor with ankylosing spondylitis. CDR3s leave out the opening cysteine and the closing phenylalanine or tryptophan. The order of the fields is J gene, V gene, CDR3 protein.

>TRBJ1-5|TRBV12-3/TRBV12-4
ASSFWDQPQH
>TRBJ2-1|TRBV14
ASSLTRVRDEQF
>TRBJ2-3|TRBV27
ASSRTGGTDTQY
>TRBJ2-1|TRBV7-2
ASSFEGRAEQF
>TRBJ1-4|TRBV5-5
ASSLVGQGDEKLF
>TRBJ2-7|TRBV28
ASSFSPTYEQY
>TRBJ2-7|TRBV7-8
ASSPRAASYEQY
>TRBJ2-3|TRBV6-1
ASSNQGWDTDTQY
>TRBJ1-2|TRBV7-2
ASSSGQGSGYGYT
>TRBJ1-1|TRBV20-1
SAHSPGQGDTEAF
>TRBJ2-5|TRBV20-1
SARVVQGLQETQY
>TRBJ1-5|TRBV7-8
ASSGGQGGQPQH
>TRBJ2-7|TRBV24-1
ATSDDRTYEQY
>TRBJ1-2|TRBV29-1
SVEDQAGYT
>TRBJ1-2|TRBV7-2
ASSLVEGGYGYT
>TRBJ1-4|TRBV3-1
ASSPSGLGKLF
>TRBJ2-7|TRBV27
ASSDEQY
>TRBJ2-7|TRBV3-1
ASSRIYEQY
>TRBJ2-1|TRBV7-2
ASSSRQALSSYNEQF
>TRBJ2-2|TRBV16
ASSPQDRGNTGELF
>TRBJ2-1|TRBV29-1
SVVRWSSYNEQF
>TRBJ2-6|TRBV11-2
ASTVAGANVLT
>TRBJ1-2|TRBV4-1
ASSQDLEEPYYGYT
>TRBJ2-2|TRBV7-2
ASSLAGTGATAGELF
>TRBJ1-2|TRBV10-3
AISDRDGYGYT